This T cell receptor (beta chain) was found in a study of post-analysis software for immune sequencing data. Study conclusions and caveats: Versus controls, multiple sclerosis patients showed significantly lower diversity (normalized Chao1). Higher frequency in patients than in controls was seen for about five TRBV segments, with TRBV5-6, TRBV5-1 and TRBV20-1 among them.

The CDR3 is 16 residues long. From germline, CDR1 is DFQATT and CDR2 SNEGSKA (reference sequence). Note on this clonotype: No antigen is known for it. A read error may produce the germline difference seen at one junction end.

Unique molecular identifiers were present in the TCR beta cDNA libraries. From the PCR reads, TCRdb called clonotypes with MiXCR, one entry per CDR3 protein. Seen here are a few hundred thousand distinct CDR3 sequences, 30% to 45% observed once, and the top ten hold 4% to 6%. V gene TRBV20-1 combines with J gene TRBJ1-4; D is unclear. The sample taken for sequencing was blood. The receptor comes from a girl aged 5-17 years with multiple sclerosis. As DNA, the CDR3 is TGCAGTGCTAGAGATTGGGAGGAAGCAACTAATAAAAAACTGTTTTTT. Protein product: CSARDWEEATNKKLFF.